A selection of T cell receptor beta chains follows, all from one sample in a study of human T cells and chemical hapten exposure. Each CDR3 protein is one row after TCRdb ran MiXCR on the RACE reads. Among around 70,000 distinct CDR3 sequences listed, 11% were seen once. Specimen: whole blood, collected in connection with sensitization to the hapten diphenylcyclopropenone (DPC). The receptors shown here come from a woman aged 45-65 years with alopecia areata. Some clones in this sample may be carry-over from other donors' samples. The CDR3 runs from the conserved cysteine through the conserved F or W. The order of the fields is V gene, CDR3 protein.

v_call: TRBV12-3/TRBV12-4; cdr3_aa: CASSLQGIGYTF
v_call: TRBV29-1; cdr3_aa: CSVATGNQETQYF
v_call: TRBV19; cdr3_aa: CASMVQKNTGELFF
v_call: TRBV28; cdr3_aa: CASSPPGQGGDEQFF
v_call: TRBV11-2; cdr3_aa: CASSWADTQYF
v_call: TRBV20-1; cdr3_aa: CSAITGASNQPQHF
v_call: TRBV11-2; cdr3_aa: CASSLTRGTEAFF
v_call: TRBV11-2; cdr3_aa: CASSLGWLAGPTDTQYF
v_call: TRBV5-1; cdr3_aa: CASSRGTSGDYEQYF
v_call: TRBV4-1; cdr3_aa: CASSQDPGRANYGYTF
v_call: TRBV7-2; cdr3_aa: CASSLGGASNNEQFF
v_call: TRBV6-5; cdr3_aa: CASSTTEDNQPQHF
v_call: TRBV12-3/TRBV12-4; cdr3_aa: CASSPGGGYGYTF
v_call: TRBV18; cdr3_aa: CASSPDTNTEAFF
v_call: TRBV19; cdr3_aa: CASSTRTGAAEQYF
v_call: TRBV7-6; cdr3_aa: CASSLPTAGELFF
v_call: TRBV11-2; cdr3_aa: CASSFLVAEAFF
v_call: TRBV11-3; cdr3_aa: CASSPRDHPYNEQFF
v_call: TRBV20-1; cdr3_aa: CSNLDRTLGNEQFF
v_call: TRBV5-8; cdr3_aa: CASSKAVDRGKETQYF
v_call: TRBV5-1; cdr3_aa: CASSFKRGASSTDTQYF
v_call: TRBV11-3; cdr3_aa: CASSPGDHQETQYF
v_call: TRBV6-6; cdr3_aa: CASRDLGGNQPQHF
v_call: TRBV6-2/TRBV6-3; cdr3_aa: CASKPTGEGRSPLHF
v_call: TRBV6-5; cdr3_aa: CASSPAGARKLFF
v_call: TRBV7-7; cdr3_aa: CASSPRTGNFVLTF
v_call: TRBV7-9; cdr3_aa: CASSPGRGESNYGYTF
v_call: TRBV6-1; cdr3_aa: CASSEQGQGALQPQHF
v_call: TRBV5-1; cdr3_aa: CASSHTAGSTEAFF
v_call: TRBV10-3; cdr3_aa: CAITAGRSTDTQYF
v_call: TRBV6-6; cdr3_aa: CASSYGDTGSYTF
v_call: TRBV2; cdr3_aa: CACSLEHNQPQHF
v_call: TRBV6-6; cdr3_aa: CASSRASGSVYEQFF
v_call: TRBV5-1; cdr3_aa: CASSLDGPSTYEQYF
v_call: TRBV7-2; cdr3_aa: CASRMTGPSYGYTF
v_call: TRBV7-9; cdr3_aa: CASSLALRYSGNTIYF
v_call: TRBV27; cdr3_aa: CASSLGGTGTYGYTF
v_call: TRBV28; cdr3_aa: CAALGSPNTGELFF
v_call: TRBV3-1; cdr3_aa: CASSHGGVEYEQYF
v_call: TRBV11-2; cdr3_aa: CASSPQDSEAFF
v_call: TRBV6-2/TRBV6-3; cdr3_aa: CASSYASSYNEQFF
v_call: TRBV6-5; cdr3_aa: CASSYSAAYNSPLHF
v_call: TRBV6-6; cdr3_aa: CASSYGRGDRPRAQETQYF
v_call: TRBV28; cdr3_aa: CASRRRTGGSNQPQHF
v_call: TRBV12-3/TRBV12-4; cdr3_aa: CASTINSSYNEQFF
v_call: TRBV10-1; cdr3_aa: CASSGTPGSTGELFF
v_call: TRBV9; cdr3_aa: CASGRGIYNEQFF
v_call: TRBV5-1; cdr3_aa: CASKSGGGHLSTDTQYF
v_call: TRBV20-1; cdr3_aa: CSANLGTGEDTQYF
v_call: TRBV21-1; cdr3_aa: CASSKAGPSPRF
v_call: TRBV11-2; cdr3_aa: CASSPQGREQFF
v_call: TRBV19; cdr3_aa: CASSRAGGAVYNEQFF
v_call: TRBV28; cdr3_aa: CASSLPGYAEAFF
v_call: TRBV24-1; cdr3_aa: CATSDHNTYGELFF
v_call: TRBV7-2; cdr3_aa: CASSTLTGIGTEAFF
v_call: TRBV24-1; cdr3_aa: CATSDPGQGTEAFF
v_call: TRBV12-3/TRBV12-4; cdr3_aa: CASSLRQGGNGYTF